This TCR beta chain was observed in a study of CD8+ T cells in alopecia areata. The overall study: Treated patients received oral tofacitinib, 5 to 10 mg twice daily. Dosing with tofacitinib proceeded for 6 to 18 months, followed by 6 months off drug. Study-wide results and limits: Scalp clonality dropped significantly under tofacitinib, as did expanded CD8+ top-100 clones.

The CDR3 totals 14 residues. The germline V gene has CDR1 SGHAT and CDR2 FQNNGV. The germline V and J ends were trimmed by 5 bases and 3 bases, with 14 bases remaining between them. This clone appeared a few times. Its antigen is unknown. The sequencing template was cDNA reverse transcribed from extracted RNA. Data came from immunoSEQ multiplex PCR; TCRdb stores just in-frame clones and leaves some out. Here the sample spans about 210,000 clones, 43% being singletons. Treatment: oral pan-JAK inhibitor, 5-10 mg twice daily. The study team obtained lesional scalp punch biopsies and peripheral blood from alopecia areata patients.

The clonotype was recovered from a human donor with alopecia areata. The chain has TRBV11-2 and TRBJ2-7; a weak D match, TRBD1 (6 bases). The source material was CD4+ T cells sorted from blood, sampled at approximately week 36, from a patient treated with tofacitinib. CDR3 in DNA: TGTGCCAGCAGCCCTGGACAGCTAGTCTACGAGCAGTACTTC. This gives the protein CASSPGQLVYEQYF.